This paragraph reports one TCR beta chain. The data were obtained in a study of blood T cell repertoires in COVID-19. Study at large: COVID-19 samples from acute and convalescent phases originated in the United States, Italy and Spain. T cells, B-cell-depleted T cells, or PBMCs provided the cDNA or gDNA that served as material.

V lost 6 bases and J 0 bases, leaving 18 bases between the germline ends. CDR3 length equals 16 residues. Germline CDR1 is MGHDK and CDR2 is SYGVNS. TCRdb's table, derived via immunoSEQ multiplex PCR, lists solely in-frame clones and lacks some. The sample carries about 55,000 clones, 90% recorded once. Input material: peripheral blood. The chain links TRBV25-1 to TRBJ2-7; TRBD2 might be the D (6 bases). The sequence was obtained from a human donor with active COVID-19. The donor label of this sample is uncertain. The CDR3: CASSTRPGLGSYEQYF. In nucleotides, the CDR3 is TGTGCCAGCAGCACCCGACCGGGACTGGGCTCCTACGAGCAGTACTTC.